Listed below are T cell receptor beta chains from one sample, sequenced in a study of long-term antiretroviral therapy in people with HIV. TCRdb's table, derived via immunoSEQ multiplex PCR, lists solely in-frame clones and lacks some. The sample lists about 21,000 clones, more than 70% occurring once. The material sequenced was unsorted PBMCs, taken at the start of antiretroviral therapy. The origin of the receptors is a man in his forties or fifties with HIV. CDR3s include the opening cysteine and the closing phenylalanine or tryptophan. The D gene is left open where the match is weak. The size entry is marked missing in some rows and otherwise reads once, few, many or a size class.

>TRBV28|TRBJ1-1|TRBD1|.
CASSGQGARAEAFF
TGTGCCAGCAGTGGGCAGGGGGCGCGTGCTGAAGCTTTCTTT
>TRBV5-6|TRBJ2-7|TRBD1|.
CASSLYETGIYEQYF
TGTGCCAGCAGCTTGTATGAGACAGGGATCTACGAGCAGTACTTC
>TRBV27|TRBJ1-5|.|few
CASSPAGGRRGNQPQHF
TGTGCCAGCAGTCCCGCGGGGGGCCGGAGGGGAAATCAGCCCCAGCATTTT
>TRBV19|TRBJ1-1|.|.
CASSPGNTEAFF
TGTGCCAGTAGTCCGGGGAACACTGAAGCTTTCTTT
>TRBV10-1|TRBJ2-7|.|.
CASRASGEDEQYF
TGCGCCAGCAGGGCATCAGGGGAGGACGAGCAGTACTTC
>TRBV4-1|TRBJ2-1|.|.
CASSHRPGESYNEQFF
TGCGCCAGCAGCCACCGCCCCGGGGAGTCCTACAATGAGCAGTTCTTC
>TRBV5-1|TRBJ2-5|TRBD1|.
CASSFGAGGAGETQYF
TGCGCCAGCAGCTTCGGGGCAGGGGGCGCGGGAGAGACCCAGTACTTC
>TRBV7-2|TRBJ2-3|TRBD2|.
CASSLGLAGGRADTQYF
TGTGCCAGCAGCTTAGGACTAGCGGGGGGGCGCGCAGATACGCAGTATTTT
>TRBV6-4|TRBJ2-1|TRBD2|.
CASSDSASGSYNEQFF
TGTGCCAGCAGTGACTCGGCTAGCGGCTCCTACAATGAGCAGTTCTTC
>TRBV28|TRBJ2-2|.|.
CATTSGAGELFF
TGTGCTACCACCTCCGGAGCCGGGGAGCTGTTTTTT
>TRBV18|TRBJ1-3|.|.
CASSPGISRNTIYF
TGTGCCAGCTCGCCAGGGATATCGCGAAACACCATATATTTT
>TRBV18|TRBJ1-1|TRBD1|.
CASSPTGQGDTEAFF
TGTGCCAGCTCACCAACCGGACAGGGAGACACTGAAGCTTTCTTT
>TRBV7-9|TRBJ2-3|TRBD1|once
CASRLPLNRTGGLRDTQYF
TGTGCCAGCAGATTACCCCTAAATCGGACAGGGGGGTTGCGGGATACGCAGTATTTT
>TRBV6-5|TRBJ2-7|.|.
CASSYDAGEVYEQYF
TGTGCCAGCAGTTACGATGCCGGGGAGGTTTACGAGCAGTACTTC
>TRBV6-5|TRBJ1-6|.|few
CASSPLAAHGSPLHF
TGTGCCAGCAGTCCCCTGGCAGCACACGGTTCACCCCTCCACTTT
>TRBV28|TRBJ1-2|TRBD1|.
CASRDREDYGYTF
TGTGCCAGCAGGGACAGGGAAGACTATGGCTACACCTTC
>TRBV6-1|TRBJ1-5|.|.
CASASGGSGNQPQHF
TGTGCCAGCGCGTCCGGGGGGTCAGGCAATCAGCCCCAGCATTTT
>TRBV28|TRBJ2-5|TRBD2|.
CASSLPLAGAETQYF
TGTGCCAGCAGTCTCCCTCTAGCGGGAGCCGAGACCCAGTACTTC
>TRBV25-1|TRBJ2-7|.|.
CASGLTEGSYEQYF
TGTGCCAGCGGATTGACAGAGGGCTCCTACGAGCAGTACTTC
>TRBV11-3|TRBJ2-1|TRBD1|.
CASSPRDRVHEQFF
TGTGCCAGCAGCCCGAGGGACAGGGTCCATGAGCAGTTCTTC
>TRBV9|TRBJ2-7|.|.
CASSVGLSPGAYEQYF
TGTGCCAGCAGCGTAGGTCTCAGCCCCGGAGCCTACGAGCAGTACTTC
>TRBV19|TRBJ1-2|TRBD1|.
CASTPGQGAGGYTF
TGTGCCAGTACCCCGGGACAGGGGGCTGGAGGCTACACCTTC
>TRBV11-2|TRBJ1-3|.|few
CASSLGFTVSGNTIYF
TGTGCCAGCAGCTTAGGATTTACCGTGTCAGGAAACACCATATATTTT
>TRBV13|TRBJ2-1|.|.
CASSLDQQFF
TGTGCCAGCAGCTTAGACCAACAGTTCTTC
>TRBV4-3|TRBJ1-3|.|.
CASSQGRLSRNTIYF
TGCGCCAGCAGCCAAGGCCGACTTTCTCGGAACACCATATATTTT
>TRBV11-2|TRBJ2-1|.|once
CASSLGASNEQFF
TGTGCCAGCAGCTTAGGGGCTAGCAATGAGCAGTTCTTC
>TRBV25-1|TRBJ2-2|TRBD1|.
CASRTGRDTGELFF
TGTGCCAGCCGGACAGGGCGTGACACCGGGGAGCTGTTTTTT
>TRBV4-1|TRBJ2-3|.|.
CASRGDSYTDTQYF
TGCGCCAGCAGAGGGGACTCATACACAGATACGCAGTATTTT